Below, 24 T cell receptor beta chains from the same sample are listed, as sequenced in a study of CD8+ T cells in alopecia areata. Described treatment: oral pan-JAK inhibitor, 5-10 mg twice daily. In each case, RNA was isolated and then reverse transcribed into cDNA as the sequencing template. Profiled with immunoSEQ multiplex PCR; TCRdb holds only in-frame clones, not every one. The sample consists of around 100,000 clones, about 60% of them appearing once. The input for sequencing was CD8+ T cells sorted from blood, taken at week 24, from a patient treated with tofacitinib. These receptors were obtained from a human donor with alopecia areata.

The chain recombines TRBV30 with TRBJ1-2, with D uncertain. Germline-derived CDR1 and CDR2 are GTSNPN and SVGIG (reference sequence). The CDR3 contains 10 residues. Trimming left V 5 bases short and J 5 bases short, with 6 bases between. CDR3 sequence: CAWGEYGYTF. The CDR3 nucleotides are TGTGCCTGGGGGGAGTATGGCTACACCTTC.

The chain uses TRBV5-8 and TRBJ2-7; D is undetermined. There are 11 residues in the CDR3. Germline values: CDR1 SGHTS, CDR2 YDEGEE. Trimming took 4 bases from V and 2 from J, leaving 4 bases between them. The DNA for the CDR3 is TGTGCCAGCAGCGTCACCTACGAGCAGTACTTC. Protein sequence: CASSVTYEQYF. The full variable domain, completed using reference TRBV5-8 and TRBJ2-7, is EAGVTQSPTHLIKTRGQQATLRCSPISGHTSVYWYQQALGLGLQFLLWYDEGEERNRGNFPPRFSGRQFPNYSSELNVNALELEDSALYLCASSVTYEQYFGPGTRLTVT.

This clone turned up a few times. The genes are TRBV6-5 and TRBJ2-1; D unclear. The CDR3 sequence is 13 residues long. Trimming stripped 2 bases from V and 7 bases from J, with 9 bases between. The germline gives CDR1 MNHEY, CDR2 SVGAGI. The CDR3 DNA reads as TGTGCCAGCAGTTACCCCGAGTCGAATGAGCAGTTCTTC. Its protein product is CASSYPESNEQFF.

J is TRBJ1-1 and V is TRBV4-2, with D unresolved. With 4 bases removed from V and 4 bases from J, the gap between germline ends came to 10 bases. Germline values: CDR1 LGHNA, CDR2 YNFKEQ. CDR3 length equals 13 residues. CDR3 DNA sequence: TGTGCCAGCAGCCTTACTCGGACCACTGAAGCTTTCTTT. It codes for CASSLTRTTEAFF.

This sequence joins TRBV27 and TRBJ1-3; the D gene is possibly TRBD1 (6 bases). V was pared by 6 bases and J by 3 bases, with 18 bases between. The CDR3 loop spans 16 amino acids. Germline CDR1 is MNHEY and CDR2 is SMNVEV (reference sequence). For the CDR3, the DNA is TGTGCCAGCAGCCCCCTACCAGGGGTCTTTGGAAACACCATATATTTT. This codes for CASSPLPGVFGNTIYF.

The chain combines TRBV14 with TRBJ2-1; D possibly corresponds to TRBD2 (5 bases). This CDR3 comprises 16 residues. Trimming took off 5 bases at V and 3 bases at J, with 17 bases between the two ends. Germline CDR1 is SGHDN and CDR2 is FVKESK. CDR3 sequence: CASSAHSSPLYNEQFF. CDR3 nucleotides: TGTGCCAGCAGCGCCCACTCTAGCCCTCTCTACAATGAGCAGTTCTTC.

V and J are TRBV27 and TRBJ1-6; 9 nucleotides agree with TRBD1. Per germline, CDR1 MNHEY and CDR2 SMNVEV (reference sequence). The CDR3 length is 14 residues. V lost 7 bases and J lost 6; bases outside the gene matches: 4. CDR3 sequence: CASTPTGGNSPLHF. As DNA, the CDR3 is TGTGCCAGCACCCCGACAGGGGGTAATTCACCCCTCCACTTT.

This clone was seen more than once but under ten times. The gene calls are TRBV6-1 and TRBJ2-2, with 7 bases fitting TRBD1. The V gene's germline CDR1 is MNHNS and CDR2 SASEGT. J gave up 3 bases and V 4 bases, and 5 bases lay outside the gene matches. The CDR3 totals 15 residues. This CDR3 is CASSVRQGYTGELFF. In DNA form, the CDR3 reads TGTGCCAGCAGTGTTAGACAGGGCTACACCGGGGAGCTGTTTTTT.

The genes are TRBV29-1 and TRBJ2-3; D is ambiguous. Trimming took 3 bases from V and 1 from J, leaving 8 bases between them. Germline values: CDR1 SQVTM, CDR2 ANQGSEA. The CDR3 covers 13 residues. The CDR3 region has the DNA TGCAGCGTTGACGAGGACGGCACAGATACGCAGTATTTT. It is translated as CSVDEDGTDTQYF.

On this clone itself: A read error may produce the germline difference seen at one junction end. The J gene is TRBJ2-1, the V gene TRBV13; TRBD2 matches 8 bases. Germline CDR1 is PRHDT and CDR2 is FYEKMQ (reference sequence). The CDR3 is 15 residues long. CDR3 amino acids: CTSSFSSGPYNEQFF. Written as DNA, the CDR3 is TGTACCAGCAGCTTCTCTAGCGGGCCTTACAATGAGCAGTTCTTC.

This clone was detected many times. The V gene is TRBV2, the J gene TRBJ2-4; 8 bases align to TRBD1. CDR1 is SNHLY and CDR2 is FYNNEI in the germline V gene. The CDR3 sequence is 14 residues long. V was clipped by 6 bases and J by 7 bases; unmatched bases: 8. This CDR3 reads CASRQQGGWNIQYF. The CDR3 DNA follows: TGTGCCAGCAGACAACAGGGGGGATGGAACATTCAGTACTTC.

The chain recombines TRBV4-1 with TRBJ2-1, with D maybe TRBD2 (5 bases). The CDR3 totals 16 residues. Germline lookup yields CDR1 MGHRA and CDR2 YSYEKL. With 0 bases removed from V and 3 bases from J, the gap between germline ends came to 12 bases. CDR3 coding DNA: TGCGCCAGCAGCCAAGATCCCGGGGTGGGCTACAATGAGCAGTTCTTC. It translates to CASSQDPGVGYNEQFF.

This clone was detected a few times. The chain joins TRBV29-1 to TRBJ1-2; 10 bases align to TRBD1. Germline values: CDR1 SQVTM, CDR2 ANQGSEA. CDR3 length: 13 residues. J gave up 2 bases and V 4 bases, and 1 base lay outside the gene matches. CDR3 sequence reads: CSVVDRGNYGYTF. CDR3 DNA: TGCAGCGTTGTGGACAGGGGGAACTATGGCTACACCTTC.

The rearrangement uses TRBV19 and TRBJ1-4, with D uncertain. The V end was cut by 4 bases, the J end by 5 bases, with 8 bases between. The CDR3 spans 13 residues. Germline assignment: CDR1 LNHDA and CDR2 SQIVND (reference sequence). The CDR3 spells CASSTPANEKLFF. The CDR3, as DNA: TGTGCCAGTAGTACCCCAGCAAATGAAAAACTGTTTTTT.

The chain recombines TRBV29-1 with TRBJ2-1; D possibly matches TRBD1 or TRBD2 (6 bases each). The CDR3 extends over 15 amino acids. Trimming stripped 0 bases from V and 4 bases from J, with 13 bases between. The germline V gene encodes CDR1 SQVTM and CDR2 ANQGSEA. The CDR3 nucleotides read TGCAGCGTTGAAGATGTGTGGGGGGCATACAATGAGCAGTTCTTC. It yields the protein CSVEDVWGAYNEQFF.

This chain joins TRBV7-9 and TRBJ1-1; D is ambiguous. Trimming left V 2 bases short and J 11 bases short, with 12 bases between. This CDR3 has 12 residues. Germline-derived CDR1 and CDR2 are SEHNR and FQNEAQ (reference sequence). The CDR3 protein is CASSLSPMEAFF. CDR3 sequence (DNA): TGTGCCAGCAGCTTATCCCCCATGGAGGCTTTCTTT.

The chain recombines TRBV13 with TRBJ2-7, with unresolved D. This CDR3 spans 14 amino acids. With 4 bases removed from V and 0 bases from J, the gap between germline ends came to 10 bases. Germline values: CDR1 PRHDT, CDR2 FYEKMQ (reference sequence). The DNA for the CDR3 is TGTGCCAGCAGCTCTCGACACTACTCCTACGAGCAGTACTTC. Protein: CASSSRHYSYEQYF.

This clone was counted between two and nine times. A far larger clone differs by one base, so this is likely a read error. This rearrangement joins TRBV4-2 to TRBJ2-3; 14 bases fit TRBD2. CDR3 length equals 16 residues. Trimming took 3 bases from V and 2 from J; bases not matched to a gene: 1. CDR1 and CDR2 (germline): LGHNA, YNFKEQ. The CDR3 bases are TGTGCCAGCAGCCAGACTAGCGGGGGGGCCACAGATACGCAGTATTTT. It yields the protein CASSQTSGGATDTQYF.

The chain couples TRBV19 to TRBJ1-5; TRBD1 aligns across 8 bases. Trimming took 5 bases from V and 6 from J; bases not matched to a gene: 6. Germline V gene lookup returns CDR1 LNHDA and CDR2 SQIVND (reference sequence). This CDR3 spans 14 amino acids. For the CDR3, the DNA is TGTGCCAGTAGTGACAGGGGTCCCCGTCAGCCCCAGCATTTT. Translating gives CASSDRGPRQPQHF.

The CDR3 spells CASSLGMGRPDRAQETQYF. CDR3 nucleotides: TGTGCCAGCAGCTTAGGCATGGGCAGACCCGACCGCGCTCAAGAGACCCAGTACTTC. The V and J genes are TRBV13 and TRBJ2-5; D is unclear. Germline CDR1 and CDR2: PRHDT and FYEKMQ (reference sequence). Between the trimmed V and J ends, which lost 0 bases and 2 bases, there was a span of 22 bases. The CDR3 is 19 amino acids.

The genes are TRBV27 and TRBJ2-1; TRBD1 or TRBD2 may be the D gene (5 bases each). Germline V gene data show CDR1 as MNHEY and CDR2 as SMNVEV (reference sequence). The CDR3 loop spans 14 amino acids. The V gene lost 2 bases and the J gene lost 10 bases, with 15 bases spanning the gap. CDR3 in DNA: TGTGCCAGCAGTTTAATAGTGGGGGACCGGGAGCAGTTCTTC. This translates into CASSLIVGDREQFF.

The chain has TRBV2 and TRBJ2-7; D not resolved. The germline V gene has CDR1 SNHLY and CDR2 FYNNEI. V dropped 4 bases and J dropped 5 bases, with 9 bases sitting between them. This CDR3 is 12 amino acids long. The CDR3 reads CASSGRQNEQYF. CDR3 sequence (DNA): TGTGCCAGCAGTGGCCGTCAGAACGAGCAGTACTTC.

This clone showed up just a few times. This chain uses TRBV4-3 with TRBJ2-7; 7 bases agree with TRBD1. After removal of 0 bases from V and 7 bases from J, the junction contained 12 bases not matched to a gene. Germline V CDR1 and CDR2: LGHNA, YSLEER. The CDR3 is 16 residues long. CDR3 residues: CASSQDPDRALKEQYF. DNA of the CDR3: TGCGCCAGCAGCCAAGACCCAGACAGGGCCCTAAAGGAGCAGTACTTC.

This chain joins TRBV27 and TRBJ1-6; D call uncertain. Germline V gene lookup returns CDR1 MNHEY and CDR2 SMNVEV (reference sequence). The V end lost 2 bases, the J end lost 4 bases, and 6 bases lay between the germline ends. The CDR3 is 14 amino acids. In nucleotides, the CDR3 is TGTGCCAGCAGTTTAGCTGCTTATAATTCACCCCTCCACTTT. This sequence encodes CASSLAAYNSPLHF.